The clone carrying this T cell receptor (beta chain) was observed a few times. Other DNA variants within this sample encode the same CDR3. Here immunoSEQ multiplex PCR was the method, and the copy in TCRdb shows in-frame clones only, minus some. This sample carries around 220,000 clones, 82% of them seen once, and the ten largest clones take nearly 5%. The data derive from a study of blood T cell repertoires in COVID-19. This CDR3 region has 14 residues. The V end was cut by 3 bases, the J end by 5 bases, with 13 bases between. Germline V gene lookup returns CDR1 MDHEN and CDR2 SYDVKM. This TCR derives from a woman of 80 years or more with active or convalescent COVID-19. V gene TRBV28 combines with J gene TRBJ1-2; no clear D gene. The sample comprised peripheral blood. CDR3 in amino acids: CASSFPGQAYGYTF. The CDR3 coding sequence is TGTGCCAGCAGTTTCCCCGGCCAGGCATATGGCTACACCTTC.